This T cell receptor (beta chain) is drawn from a study of shared clonotypes between healthy human individuals. As regards this clone: Its matching antigen is unknown.

Data came from immunoSEQ multiplex PCR; TCRdb stores just in-frame clones and leaves some out. The sample holds about 2 million clones, roughly 94% seen once. Germline CDR1 and CDR2: SGHRS and YFSETQ. V was trimmed by 4 bases and J by 4 bases, leaving 14 bases between them. The CDR3 extends over 14 amino acids. Study-level findings and limits: Non-shared clonotypes had lower generation probabilities than those shared by all four donors. Sampling covered blood only; tissue repertoires likely differ. Naive subsets generally had larger estimated richness than memory subsets.

The TCR comes from a man between 18 and 35 years old in good health. Sequenced material: naive CD4+ T cells sorted from blood. Documented subset: CD45RA+ positively selected. V gene TRBV5-1 combines with J gene TRBJ1-2; D gene uncertain. The DNA of the CDR3 is TGCGCCAGCAGCCCGAGCGCTGATGTCTATGGCTACACCTTC. Translated, it gives CASSPSADVYGYTF.